This T cell receptor beta chain was sequenced in a study of shared clonotypes between healthy human individuals. Deletions cut 0 bases from V and 2 bases from J, with 15 bases between. CDR1 and CDR2 (germline): SGHTS, YDEGEE. The CDR3 is made up of 16 amino acids. The assay was carried out at the deep level. Amplification in unsorted PBMC replicate PCRs started from 250 to 300 ng DNA, which equals about 28,000 T cell genomes. Per the study methods: ImmunoSEQ only sent back junction sequences with no quality scores, so filtering was done differently. This table comes from immunoSEQ multiplex PCR, and its TCRdb copy is limited to in-frame clones, with some not included. V, J and clone size reflect that table, while D and trimming were determined from the DNA. The profile covers hundreds of thousands of clones, with around three quarters appearing a single time and about 12% taken by the ten largest.

The gene calls are TRBV5-8 and TRBJ2-7, with D tentatively TRBD1 or TRBD2 (5 bases each). Sequencing input: PBMCs. The receptor's source is a woman aged 40 to 55 in good health. Some clones in this sample may be carry-over from other donors' samples. CDR3 residues: CASSLDGSGPTYEQYF. CDR3 in DNA: TGTGCCAGCAGCTTGGACGGCTCGGGACCAACCTACGAGCAGTACTTC.